A selection of T cell receptor beta chains follows, all from one sample in a study of blood T cell repertoires in COVID-19. The method was immunoSEQ multiplex PCR; TCRdb's version includes in-frame clones alone and lacks a portion of them. The table includes about 110,000 clones, roughly four fifths detected once. Sequenced input: peripheral blood. Receptors were obtained from a woman in her fifties or sixties with acute or convalescent COVID-19. Both conserved end residues are part of each CDR3. D genes are given only for firm matches. The size entry is marked missing in some rows and otherwise reads once, few, many or a size class.

V gene	D gene	clone size	J gene	CDR3 DNA	CDR3 protein
TRBV24-1	TRBD1	.	TRBJ2-1	TGTGCCACCAGTGACCCAGGGACAGCCCCGCGAGATGAGCAGTTCTTC	CATSDPGTAPRDEQFF
TRBV12-3/TRBV12-4	TRBD2	.	TRBJ2-3	TGTGCCAGCAGAACTAGCGGCGCGACGCAGTATTTT	CASRTSGATQYF
TRBV19	.	many	TRBJ1-5	TGTGCCAGTAGTCCCGGGATCAATCAGCCCCAGCATTTT	CASSPGINQPQHF
TRBV28	TRBD1	.	TRBJ1-6	TGTGCCAGCAGAACAGGGGGCCCTCCCTTCCTCCACTTT	CASRTGGPPFLHF
TRBV25-1	.	.	TRBJ2-3	TGTGCCAGCAGCAAAGGGGCCGGGACAGATACGCAGTATTTT	CASSKGAGTDTQYF
TRBV6-5	.	.	TRBJ2-7	TGTGCCAGCAGTTCTGAGGCAGGGTTCATCTACGAGCAGTACTTC	CASSSEAGFIYEQYF
TRBV9	TRBD2	.	TRBJ2-5	TGTGCCAGCAGCGTAGACGGGGGGGATCAAGAGACCCAGTACTTC	CASSVDGGDQETQYF
TRBV11-2	.	.	TRBJ1-5	TGTGCCACCGGGGAGGGGGTGAATCAGCCCCAGCATTTT	CATGEGVNQPQHF
TRBV7-2	.	.	TRBJ1-1	TGTGCCAGCGGGCGGAACACTGAAGCTTTCTTT	CASGRNTEAFF
TRBV4-3	TRBD1	.	TRBJ1-1	TGCGCCAGCAGCCAAAGCGACAGGGGGTACACTGAAGCTTTCTTT	CASSQSDRGYTEAFF
TRBV5-1	.	.	TRBJ1-6	TGCGCCAGCAGCCCGCGGGTCACCGAGAATTCACCCCTCCACTTT	CASSPRVTENSPLHF
TRBV4-3	.	few	TRBJ2-3	TGCGCCAGCAGCTCTCGGGGATTTAGCACAGATACGCAGTATTTT	CASSSRGFSTDTQYF
TRBV25-1	.	.	TRBJ1-5	TGTGCCAGCAATGGACATTTCAATCAGCCCCAGCATTTT	CASNGHFNQPQHF
TRBV9	TRBD1	.	TRBJ1-1	TGTGCCAGCAGGCCCACAGGGGGATCGTCTCGTGCTTTCTTT	CASRPTGGSSRAFF
TRBV6-6	TRBD1	.	TRBJ2-7	TGTGCCAGCACTCGATGGGCCGGGACAGGGGAATCGGCTGAGCAGTACTTC	CASTRWAGTGESAEQYF
TRBV18	.	.	TRBJ2-7	TGTGCCAGCTCACCAGTTGGGCCCACGGACGAGCAGTACTTC	CASSPVGPTDEQYF
TRBV19	TRBD1	many	TRBJ1-5	TGTGCCAGTACCGACCAGGGGGCTAGTCAGCCCCAGCATTTT	CASTDQGASQPQHF
TRBV7-2	TRBD2	.	TRBJ2-5	TGTGCCAGCAGCCACGGACTAGCGATGACCCAGTACTTC	CASSHGLAMTQYF
TRBV21-1	.	.	TRBJ2-5	TGTGCCAGCCGGCAGACAGGTTTACAAGAGACCCAGTACTTC	CASRQTGLQETQYF
TRBV5-1	.	.	TRBJ2-2	TGCGCCAGCAGAACAGCCTGGAACACCGGGGAGCTGTTTTTT	CASRTAWNTGELFF
TRBV5-1	TRBD1	once	TRBJ2-3	TGCGCCAGCAGCCCCCGGACAGGGGCAGATACGCAGTATTTT	CASSPRTGADTQYF
TRBV28	TRBD1	.	TRBJ2-5	TGTGCCAGCTTGGGGGACAGGTCCGGCAATCGGGGGACCCAGTACTTC	CASLGDRSGNRGTQYF
TRBV7-6	TRBD2	.	TRBJ2-7	TGTGCCAGCAGCTTAGCCGGGGTAGCGGGGGACTACGAGCAGTACTTC	CASSLAGVAGDYEQYF
TRBV6-5	.	.	TRBJ1-2	TGTGCCAGCAGGGTAGGAGGCCAAGCTAACTATGGCTACACCTTC	CASRVGGQANYGYTF
TRBV7-2	TRBD1	.	TRBJ1-6	TGTGCCAGCAGCTTTGACAGGGGGAATTCACCCCTCCACTTT	CASSFDRGNSPLHF
TRBV5-1	TRBD1	.	TRBJ2-3	TGCGCCAGCAGCTTGTACAGGGGAGCAGATACGCAGTATTTT	CASSLYRGADTQYF
TRBV7-8	TRBD2	.	TRBJ2-3	TGTGCCAGCAGCTTGCTGGGCGGGGGGGCGAGCACAGATACGCAGTATTTT	CASSLLGGGASTDTQYF
TRBV7-3	TRBD2	once	TRBJ2-5	TGTGCCAGCAGCTTAGCGGGGGGGCTGGGAGAGACCCAGTACTTC	CASSLAGGLGETQYF
TRBV6-1	.	.	TRBJ1-4	TGTGCCAGCAGTGCCCAGGCGCCGGGGGGTAATGAAAAACTGTTTTTT	CASSAQAPGGNEKLFF
TRBV7-2	TRBD2	.	TRBJ2-5	TGTGCCAGCAGACAAGCTAGCGGGGGGCAGGAGACCCAGTACTTC	CASRQASGGQETQYF
TRBV29-1	TRBD1	.	TRBJ1-3	TGCAGCACTCGGACAGGGGGGGACACCATATATTTT	CSTRTGGDTIYF
TRBV27	TRBD1	few	TRBJ1-6	TGTGCCAGCAGACCGACAGGGGAGTTTTCACCCCTCCACTTT	CASRPTGEFSPLHF
TRBV18	TRBD2	.	TRBJ2-2	TGTGCCAGCTCACCACAGGGAGGGACCGGGGAGCTGTTTTTT	CASSPQGGTGELFF
TRBV19	.	.	TRBJ1-2	TGTGCCAGTACTCCCCGAGGGCAAACTAACTATGGCTACACCTTC	CASTPRGQTNYGYTF
TRBV4-3	.	.	TRBJ1-4	TGCGCCAGCAGCCAAGGTTGGCCAGACTATGAAAAACTGTTTTTT	CASSQGWPDYEKLFF
TRBV4-3	TRBD2	.	TRBJ2-5	TGCGCCAGCAGCCAAGAGGCTAGCGGGGAGACCCAGTACTTC	CASSQEASGETQYF
TRBV18	.	many	TRBJ2-7	TGTGCCAGCTCGCATACTCACAGGAGCTCCTACGAGCAGTACTTC	CASSHTHRSSYEQYF
TRBV3-1/TRBV3-2	TRBD2	few	TRBJ2-5	TGTGCCAGCAGCCAAGGCCTATGGACTAGCGGGTCGTACCAAGAGACCCAGTACTTC	CASSQGLWTSGSYQETQYF
TRBV29-1	.	.	TRBJ2-3	TGCAGCGTTGCTTCACAGGGACCAGATACGCAGTATTTT	CSVASQGPDTQYF
TRBV28	TRBD1	.	TRBJ1-4	TGTGCCAGCAGTACAACCGGGACAGGGGATGAAAAACTGTTTTTT	CASSTTGTGDEKLFF
TRBV19	.	once	TRBJ1-5	TGTGCCAGTAGTGTTGTGGGAGGCAATCAGCCCCAGCATTTT	CASSVVGGNQPQHF
TRBV7-2	.	few	TRBJ1-2	TGTGCCAGCAGCTTATCAGGGTATGGCTACACCTTC	CASSLSGYGYTF
TRBV7-6	.	.	TRBJ2-2	TGTGCCAGCAGTCAAGAGGGGGTCGGGGAGCTGTTTTTT	CASSQEGVGELFF
TRBV2	TRBD1	.	TRBJ1-2	TGTGCCAGCAGGGGACAGGGGTTATCCGGCTACACCTTC	CASRGQGLSGYTF
TRBV7-3	TRBD2	few	TRBJ2-7	TGTGCCAGCAGCAGCGGGGGGAGTACCGAGCAGTACTTC	CASSSGGSTEQYF
TRBV28	TRBD1	.	TRBJ1-5	TGTGCCAGCAGGTCGACAGGGGACGTTCAGCCCCAGCATTTT	CASRSTGDVQPQHF
TRBV27	TRBD2	once	TRBJ2-2	TGTGCCAGCAGTTTATTTGGGGGGGGGAACACCGGGGAGCTGTTTTTT	CASSLFGGGNTGELFF
TRBV29-1	.	.	TRBJ1-4	TGCAGCGTTGTATCGTTGGAAAAACTGTTTTTT	CSVVSLEKLFF
TRBV28	TRBD1	.	TRBJ1-1	TGTGCCAGCTGGCACAGGGGAAACACTGAAGCTTTCTTT	CASWHRGNTEAFF
TRBV10-2	.	.	TRBJ2-5	TGCGCCAGGGGGGGAATAGAGACCCAGTACTTC	CARGGIETQYF
TRBV12-3/TRBV12-4	.	few	TRBJ2-7	TGTGCCAGCAGTTTAGTGGTAGCCTACGAGCAGTACTTC	CASSLVVAYEQYF
TRBV19	.	once	TRBJ1-2	TGTGCCAGTAGCTTGGCCCCTAACTATGGCTACACCTTC	CASSLAPNYGYTF
TRBV27	TRBD2	once	TRBJ2-2	TGTGCCAGCAGCCCCACGGAGACTAGCGGGGTCTCCGGGGAGCTGTTTTTT	CASSPTETSGVSGELFF
TRBV7-2	.	.	TRBJ2-7	TGTGCCAGCAGCTTAGAGAGAGGAGGGTCCTACGAGCAGTACTTC	CASSLERGGSYEQYF
TRBV5-4	TRBD1	.	TRBJ1-2	TGTGCCAGCATCTCTGGACAGGGGGCTGGTGGCTACACCTTC	CASISGQGAGGYTF
TRBV5-1	TRBD1	.	TRBJ1-1	TGCGCCAGCAGCCCGACTTGGACAGGGCGAGAAGCTTTCTTT	CASSPTWTGREAFF
TRBV5-4	.	.	TRBJ2-3	TGTGCCAGCAGCTTGGGTCTCTCGGATACGCAGTATTTT	CASSLGLSDTQYF